The rows below give T cell receptor beta chains drawn from one sample of a study of blood T cell repertoires in COVID-19. Method: immunoSEQ multiplex PCR; TCRdb's copy keeps in-frame clones and lacks some. The table lists 25,000 to 40,000 clones, about 89% of them singletons. Source material: peripheral blood. These receptors were obtained from a man aged 70 or older with active COVID-19. CDR3s leave out the opening cysteine and the closing phenylalanine or tryptophan.

v_call	j_call	cdr3_aa
TRBV5-8	TRBJ2-7	ASSWGTDTYEQY
TRBV5-5	TRBJ2-5	ASSWGTGARETQY
TRBV11-2	TRBJ2-5	ASSSQRETQY
TRBV6-5	TRBJ1-2	ASSYNSGTGGGYT
TRBV6-2/TRBV6-3	TRBJ2-5	ASSYSMTGTYQETQY
TRBV28	TRBJ1-2	ASSRTAGLYGYT
TRBV18	TRBJ1-4	ASSSRDEKLF
TRBV19	TRBJ1-5	ASSPRANQPQH
TRBV3-1/TRBV3-2	TRBJ1-5	ASSQVPGDQPQH
TRBV12-3/TRBV12-4	TRBJ2-7	ASSSGLARGQY
TRBV15	TRBJ2-1	ATSRVRDEQF
TRBV18	TRBJ2-5	ASSPPTSRETQY
TRBV4-3	TRBJ2-5	ASSQEVLAGSETQY
TRBV7-2	TRBJ1-2	ASSLKRIYGYT
TRBV21-1	TRBJ2-5	ATTSSDKQETQY
TRBV27	TRBJ1-5	ASSLYPPGGNQPQH
TRBV3-1/TRBV3-2	TRBJ2-3	ASSPPSGFTDTQY
TRBV4-2	TRBJ2-3	ASSQGRTSGSADTQY
TRBV28	TRBJ2-7	ASSTGPTYEQY
TRBV27	TRBJ2-7	ASSFSGGRWYQGDEQY
TRBV5-8	TRBJ1-2	ASRRDSVYGYT
TRBV30	TRBJ1-1	AWSSGGEAF
TRBV5-4	TRBJ2-7	ASSLRLAGGYTAYEQY
TRBV24-1	TRBJ2-1	ATSSDWGRDRGSNEQF
TRBV27	TRBJ2-7	ASSLRAGDYEQY
TRBV5-1	TRBJ2-1	ASSLVGPAQNEQF
TRBV6-5	TRBJ1-3	ATQRDSYSGNTIY
TRBV25-1	TRBJ1-6	ASSEGQTNSPLH
TRBV3-1/TRBV3-2	TRBJ1-1	ASSPGGWGTEAF
TRBV12-3/TRBV12-4	TRBJ2-3	ASRASTDTQY
TRBV9	TRBJ2-1	ASSVGQEYNEQF
TRBV5-4	TRBJ2-3	ASSAKSEDTQY
TRBV19	TRBJ1-1	ASIPDRGNTEAF
TRBV5-4	TRBJ2-1	ASSIDRYNEQF
TRBV9	TRBJ2-3	ASSVDGGRADTQY
TRBV4-2	TRBJ1-1	ASSQGAMGNTEAF
TRBV12-5	TRBJ2-5	ASATGGGGQETQY
TRBV4-1	TRBJ2-2	ASSPRTGGNTGELF
TRBV18	TRBJ1-4	ASTGSEKLF
TRBV4-1	TRBJ2-3	ASSYIQAGGSTDTQY
TRBV19	TRBJ1-2	ASQGQGRGYT
TRBV28	TRBJ2-2	ASSLQLVRGGELF
TRBV2	TRBJ2-1	ASPTAGSYNEQF
TRBV4-3	TRBJ2-6	ASSQVGGTGANVLT
TRBV4-1	TRBJ1-1	ASSQQSGAISTKNTEAF
TRBV28	TRBJ2-7	ASSFASGRSYEQY
TRBV6-1	TRBJ1-2	ASSEIGYT
TRBV7-9	TRBJ2-7	ASSLGGAPAYEQY
TRBV6-6	TRBJ1-4	ASYGSRGEKLF
TRBV15	TRBJ2-7	ATNSGTGPYEQY